Below are 28 T cell receptor beta chains sequenced from a single sample in a study of shared clonotypes between healthy human individuals. Clones were read by immunoSEQ multiplex PCR, and TCRdb kept only the in-frame ones, dropping some. Of some 500,000 clones in the sample, roughly 85% were seen once. Sequencing used PBMCs. Source of these receptors: a woman between 35 and 50 years old in good health. Some clones in this sample may be carry-over from other donors' samples.

CDR3 protein: CASSLGTENNSPLHF. The DNA of the CDR3 is TGTGCCAGCAGCCTCGGGACAGAGAATAATTCACCCCTCCACTTT. This chain links TRBV28 with TRBJ1-6, with 7 bases identical to TRBD1. J gave up 5 bases and V 6 bases, and 7 bases lay outside the gene matches. The CDR3 is made up of 15 amino acids. CDR1 is MDHEN and CDR2 is SYDVKM in the germline V gene.

This clone appeared once. The V and J genes are TRBV6-1 and TRBJ2-7; D not certain. The V gene lost 3 bases and the J gene lost 2 bases, with 14 bases spanning the gap. The CDR3 totals 15 residues. The germline V gene encodes CDR1 MNHNS and CDR2 SASEGT. DNA for the CDR3: TGTGCCAGCAGTGAGGGGTTCTTAGCAACCTACGAGCAGTACTTC. As protein: CASSEGFLATYEQYF.

The count of this clone is one. The chain has TRBV19 and TRBJ2-1, with 8 bases that match TRBD2. V trimming: 6 bases; J trimming: 3 bases; junction bases outside the gene matches: 16. The length of the CDR3 is 18 residues. Germline lookup yields CDR1 LNHDA and CDR2 SQIVND (reference sequence). The CDR3 loop reads CASRNLVNGRVIYNEQFF. Written as DNA, the CDR3 is TGTGCCAGTAGGAACCTTGTCAACGGGAGGGTGATCTACAATGAGCAGTTCTTC.

This chain links TRBV7-2 with TRBJ2-3; 8 bases line up with TRBD2. CDR1 and CDR2 from the germline V gene are SGHTA and FQGNSA. The CDR3 consists of 15 residues. With 2 bases clipped from V and 6 bases from J, the junction kept 7 bases outside the gene matches. The CDR3 DNA reads as TGTGCCAGCAGCTTACTCCGGGGGGGTATGGATACGCAGTATTTT. Amino acid sequence: CASSLLRGGMDTQYF.

The chain has TRBV7-2 and TRBJ2-5, with D perhaps TRBD1 (6 bases). Trimming pared 7 bases from V and 3 bases from J, leaving 15 bases between. Looked up from germline, CDR1 is SGHTA and CDR2 is FQGNSA. This CDR3 comprises 14 residues. The CDR3 DNA reads TGTGCCAGCAAGGTGGGGGCCTCCGAAGAGACCCAGTACTTC. It translates to CASKVGASEETQYF.

Here the CDR3 reads CASSYSHSGTQFF. The CDR3 coding sequence is TGTGCCAGCAGTTACTCCCATAGCGGGACACAGTTCTTC. This chain connects TRBV6-6 to TRBJ2-1; TRBD2 agrees at 8 bases. This CDR3 is built from 13 residues. The germline CDR1 and CDR2 sequences are MNHNY and SVGAGI (reference sequence). V gave up 0 bases and J gave up 13 bases; unmatched junction bases: 5.

This clone was seen a handful of times. The chain combines TRBV27 with TRBJ2-7; 10 bases fit TRBD2. The CDR3 extends over 15 amino acids. Germline-derived CDR1 and CDR2 are MNHEY and SMNVEV (reference sequence). J was trimmed by 5 bases and V by 7 bases; bases with no gene match: 11. CDR3 nucleotide sequence: TGTGCCAGCACGGTCTCTAGCGGGAGATACAACGAGCAGTACTTC. Its translation is CASTVSSGRYNEQYF.

Here the CDR3 reads CASSYFRYTEAFF. CDR3 in DNA: TGTGCCAGCAGTTATTTTAGGTACACTGAAGCTTTCTTT. The gene calls are TRBV6-5 and TRBJ1-1; D is undetermined. This CDR3 is 13 amino acids long. Per the germline V gene, CDR1 is MNHEY and CDR2 is SVGAGI. V was cut by 3 bases and J by 3 bases, with 8 bases left in between.

Comment on this clone: This likely reflects a read error, since a far larger clone is one base away. The chain combines TRBV19 with TRBJ2-2, with 12 bases fitting TRBD1. Germline V CDR1 and CDR2: LNHDA, SQIVND (reference sequence). CDR3 length equals 14 residues. CDR3 in DNA: TGTGCCAGTAGTACGGGACAGGGGGCCGGGGAGCTGCTTTTT. Its translation: CASSTGQGAGELLF.

This chain joins TRBV6-4 and TRBJ2-3; a weak D match, TRBD2 (5 bases). Trimming stripped 1 base from V and 3 bases from J, with 8 bases between. This CDR3 region has 14 residues. CDR1 and CDR2 (germline): MRHNA, SNTAGT. CDR3 nucleotides: TGTGCCAGCAGTGACTTGGGCGGGACAGATACGCAGTATTTT. Translation: CASSDLGGTDTQYF.

The chain is built from TRBV29-1 and TRBJ1-1; maybe TRBD1 (5 bases). Trimming pared 3 bases from V and 8 bases from J, leaving 13 bases between. This CDR3 comprises 12 residues. Germline CDR1 SQVTM, CDR2 ANQGSEA. The CDR3 region is CSVEADSLEAFF. CDR3 bases: TGCAGCGTTGAGGCCGACAGCCTCGAAGCTTTCTTT. Full variable domain (remainder filled in from reference TRBV29-1 and TRBJ1-1): SAVISQKPSRDICQRGTSLTIQCQVDSQVTMMFWYRQQPGQSLTLIATANQGSEATYESGFVIDKFPISRPNLTFSTLTVSNMSPEDSSIYLCSVEADSLEAFFGQGTRLTVV.

V gene TRBV9 combines with J gene TRBJ2-3; 12 positions agree with TRBD2. The CDR3 has 18 residues. Trimming took 0 bases from V and 1 from J; bases not matched to a gene: 6. Germline CDR1 reads SGDLS; CDR2 reads YYNGEE. CDR3 protein: CASSVAPGLAGRTDTQYF. Here the CDR3 DNA reads TGTGCCAGCAGCGTAGCTCCAGGACTAGCGGGGCGCACAGATACGCAGTATTTT.

Only a few counts were recorded for this clone. This sequence joins TRBV15 and TRBJ1-5; D remains unclear. The V end was cut by 1 base, the J end by 6 bases, with 7 bases between. Germline V CDR1 and CDR2: LNHNV, YYDKDF (reference sequence). CDR3 length equals 13 residues. For the CDR3, the DNA is TGTGCCACCAGCAGAGCCCTAGGTCAGCCCCAGCATTTT. It encodes CATSRALGQPQHF.

This chain joins TRBV30 and TRBJ1-2, with D tentatively TRBD1 (5 bases). Looked up from germline, CDR1 is GTSNPN and CDR2 is SVGIG (reference sequence). The CDR3 spans 16 residues. CDR3 loop: CASGLGPTMAGYGYTF. The CDR3 region has the DNA TGTGCTTCGGGGTTGGGGCCAACTATGGCCGGCTATGGCTACACCTTC.

The chain uses TRBV2 and TRBJ1-1; D unclear. CDR3 length equals 13 residues. The germline V and J ends were trimmed by 6 bases and 1 base, with 9 bases remaining between them. CDR1 SNHLY and CDR2 FYNNEI come from the germline V gene. CDR3 residues: CASSWEGNTEAFF. For the CDR3, the DNA is TGTGCCAGCAGCTGGGAGGGGAACACTGAAGCTTTCTTT. Based on the CDR3 plus reference TRBV2 and TRBJ1-1, the full variable domain is EPEVTQTPSHQVTQMGQEVILRCVPISNHLYFYWYRQILGQKVEFLVSFYNNEISEKSEIFDDQFSVERPDGSNFTLKIRSTKLEDSAMYFCASSWEGNTEAFFGQGTRLTVV.

V is TRBV28 and J is TRBJ2-1; 10 bases align to TRBD2. This CDR3 has 15 amino acids. Per germline, CDR1 MDHEN and CDR2 SYDVKM. With V trimmed by 3 bases and J by 8 bases, 7 bases remained unmatched. CDR3 sequence reads: CASSFLTSGSDEQFF. CDR3 nucleotides: TGTGCCAGCAGTTTCTTGACTAGCGGGTCGGATGAGCAGTTCTTC.

Turning to this clone: A much larger clone sits a single nucleotide away, making a read error possible. This chain connects TRBV30 to TRBJ1-5; a weak D match, TRBD1 (5 bases). The CDR3 has 14 amino acids. Germline assignment: CDR1 GTSNPN and CDR2 SVGIG (reference sequence). Trimming cost V 2 bases and J 5 bases, with 13 bases left between them. The CDR3 protein is CAWSNGAGDQPQHF. CDR3 nucleotide sequence: TGTGCCTGGAGTAACGGGGCGGGAGATCAGCCCCAGCATTTT.

A few counts support this clone. The chain carries TRBV27 and TRBJ2-7; 8 bases fit TRBD2. In germline, CDR1 is MNHEY, CDR2 SMNVEV (reference sequence). Trimming removed 6 bases from V and 6 bases from J; junction bases left unmatched: 10. The CDR3 sequence is 14 residues long. CDR3 DNA sequence: TGTGCCAGCAGACAAGCGGGAGATCGCCCCGAGCAGTACTTC. Its protein product is CASRQAGDRPEQYF.

The chain joins TRBV4-1 to TRBJ2-3, with 7 positions matching TRBD1. Germline values: CDR1 MGHRA, CDR2 YSYEKL. V was pared by 3 bases and J by 4 bases, with 13 bases of the junction left unmatched. The CDR3 length is 17 residues. This CDR3 is CASSQNLRDRDADTQYF. CDR3 bases: TGCGCCAGCAGCCAGAATCTTCGCGACAGGGACGCAGATACGCAGTATTTT.

The J gene is TRBJ2-5, the V gene TRBV4-2; D gene uncertain. The J call may be mistaken, given a closer DNA end match to TRBJ2-7. This CDR3 contains 16 residues. Germline V gene data show CDR1 as LGHNA and CDR2 as YNFKEQ. The CDR3 region is CASSQDATGLSYEQYF. CDR3 coding DNA: TGTGCCAGCAGCCAAGATGCAACGGGTTTATCCTACGAGCAGTACTTC.

J is TRBJ2-4 and V is TRBV18, with 8 bases fitting TRBD2. Per the germline V gene, CDR1 is KGHSH and CDR2 is LQKENI. The CDR3 runs 15 residues. V lost 6 bases to trimming and J lost 2 bases; unmatched junction nucleotides: 6. CDR3 protein: CASSREGGTKNIQYF. The CDR3 DNA reads as TGTGCCAGCTCCCGGGAGGGAGGGACCAAAAACATTCAGTACTTC.

The chain couples TRBV7-9 to TRBJ1-2; D is undetermined. Germline assignment: CDR1 SEHNR and CDR2 FQNEAQ (reference sequence). There are 13 residues in the CDR3. Trimming took 7 bases from V and 8 from J, leaving 17 bases between them. In DNA form, the CDR3 reads TGTGCCAGCACCCTACTTGAGGGCGAAGGCTACACCTTC. Its translation is CASTLLEGEGYTF.

This clone was counted a few times. The rearrangement joins TRBV2 to TRBJ2-1, with 14 bases identical to TRBD2. The CDR3 extends over 16 amino acids. With V trimmed by 6 bases and J by 8 bases, 9 bases remained unmatched. The germline CDR1 and CDR2 sequences are SNHLY and FYNNEI. The CDR3 coding sequence is TGTGCCAGCAGAGAGTCCGGGACTAGCGGGAGTGATGAGCAGTTCTTC. Amino acids: CASRESGTSGSDEQFF.

The rearrangement uses TRBV2 and TRBJ2-3; D is perhaps TRBD1 (6 bases). The CDR3 is 14 residues long. Per germline, CDR1 SNHLY and CDR2 FYNNEI. V was cut by 9 bases and J by 6 bases, with 19 bases left in between. The DNA for the CDR3 is TGTGCCAGTACAGGGCTCCGGGCATCGGATACGCAGTATTTT. Amino acids: CASTGLRASDTQYF.

The chain employs TRBV9 and TRBJ1-1; 7 bases line up with TRBD1. This CDR3 region has 16 residues. After removal of 1 base from V and 0 bases from J, the junction contained 6 bases not matched to a gene. Germline V lookup: CDR1 SGDLS, CDR2 YYNGEE. CDR3 sequence reads: CASSVRGGGLNTEAFF. The CDR3 DNA reads as TGTGCCAGCAGCGTACGAGGGGGCGGATTGAACACTGAAGCTTTCTTT.

Comment on this clone: Germline is not matched at one junction end, which may reflect a read error. CDR3 bases: TGTGCTAGCAGCTTATGGGGCGGAGGATCTCGGAACACCGGGGAGCTGTTTTTT. This gives the protein CASSLWGGGSRNTGELFF. The chain has TRBV7-7 and TRBJ2-2; D tentatively reads TRBD1 or TRBD2 (5 bases each). The germline CDR1 and CDR2 sequences are SSHAT and FNYEAQ (reference sequence). The CDR3 has 18 amino acids.

J is TRBJ2-7 and V is TRBV28, with D perhaps matching TRBD1 (5 bases). V was trimmed by 3 bases and J by 2 bases, leaving 8 bases between them. The CDR3 spans 13 residues. Germline V gives CDR1 MDHEN, CDR2 SYDVKM. The CDR3 is CASSLPGTYEQYF. For the CDR3, the DNA is TGTGCCAGCAGTTTGCCAGGGACCTACGAGCAGTACTTC.

This clone was counted between two and nine times. J is TRBJ1-4 and V is TRBV2, with D perhaps TRBD1 (5 bases). V was clipped by 7 bases and J by 8 bases, with 17 bases between them. Germline V gives CDR1 SNHLY, CDR2 FYNNEI. The length of the CDR3 is 14 residues. The CDR3 DNA reads TGTGCCAGCATTCCACAACGGACAAACGAAAAACTGTTTTTT. Amino acid sequence: CASIPQRTNEKLFF.